Below, 2 T cell receptor beta chains from the same sample are listed, as sequenced in a study of T cells in Graves' hyperthyroidism and ophthalmopathy. Regions amplified from RNA transcripts were the TCR beta CDR3 regions. The HTBI set primed first-round TCR CDR3 RT-PCR. TCRdb used MiXCR to reprocess the multiplex PCR reads, holding one entry per CDR3 protein. The sample has a few hundred thousand distinct CDR3 sequences; about 15% are singletons. The sample was blood. Receptors were obtained from a woman in her 30s with Graves' hyperthyroidism that later progressed to Graves' ophthalmopathy.

This clonotype has a count of ten or more. The J gene is TRBJ2-3, the V gene TRBV13; no clear D. The CDR3 spans 14 residues. Trimming took 1 base from V and 4 from J, leaving 9 bases between them. Germline values: CDR1 PRHDT, CDR2 FYEKMQ (reference sequence). CDR3 DNA: TGTGCCAGCAGCTTAGAAACGATTTCAGATACGCAGTATTTT. Its protein is CASSLETISDTQYF.

This clonotype was seen many times. V usage is TRBV13 and J usage is TRBJ1-1; the D is unclear. This CDR3 has 14 residues. Trimming took off 5 bases at V and 7 bases at J, with 17 bases between the two ends. The germline V gene encodes CDR1 PRHDT and CDR2 FYEKMQ (reference sequence). DNA for the CDR3: TGTGCCAGCAGCCCACGGACCTTCAGTGGTGAAGCTTTCTTT. This encodes CASSPRTFSGEAFF.